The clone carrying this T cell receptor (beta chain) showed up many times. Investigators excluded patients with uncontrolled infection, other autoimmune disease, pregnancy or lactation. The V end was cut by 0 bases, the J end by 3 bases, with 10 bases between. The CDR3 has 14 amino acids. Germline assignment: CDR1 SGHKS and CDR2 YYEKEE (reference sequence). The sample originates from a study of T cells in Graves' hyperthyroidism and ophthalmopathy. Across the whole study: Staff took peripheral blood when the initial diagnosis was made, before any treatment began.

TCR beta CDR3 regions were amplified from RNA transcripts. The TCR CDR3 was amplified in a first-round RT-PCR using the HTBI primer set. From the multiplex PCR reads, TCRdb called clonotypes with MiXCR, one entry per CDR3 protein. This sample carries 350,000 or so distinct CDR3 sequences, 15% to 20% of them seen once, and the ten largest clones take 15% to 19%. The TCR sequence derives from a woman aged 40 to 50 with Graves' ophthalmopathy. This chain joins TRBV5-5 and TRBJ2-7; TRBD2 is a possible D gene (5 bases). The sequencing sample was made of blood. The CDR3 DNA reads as TGTGCCAGCAGCTTGGATTTCCGGGACTACGAGCAGTACTTC. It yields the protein CASSLDFRDYEQYF.